This T cell receptor (beta chain) was sequenced for a study of blood T cell repertoires in COVID-19. Across the whole study: The United States, Italy and Spain supplied acute and convalescent COVID-19 samples. T cells, B-cell-depleted T cells, or PBMCs provided the cDNA or gDNA that served as material.

The V gene lost 0 bases and the J gene lost 2 bases, with 14 bases spanning the gap. CDR3 length: 16 residues. The germline gives CDR1 SGHNT, CDR2 YYREEE (reference sequence). Under the authors' procedure: Amplification of reference gene primers was used by the study to estimate nucleated cell counts. TCRdb keeps only in-frame clones here, not all; method: immunoSEQ multiplex PCR. V and J calls and clone size come straight from that table; D and trimming were deduced from the DNA. The sample gives about 150,000 clones, 88% of which show up once; 0.95% to 1.5% is in the top ten. The V call is TRBV5-4, the J call TRBJ1-1, with D maybe TRBD1 (5 bases). The source of this sequence is a woman between 25 and 40 years old with acute COVID-19. Sequences were obtained from PBMCs or T cells enriched from blood (not recorded which). CDR3 DNA sequence: TGTGCCAGCAGCTTGGGGGGCGGGGTCGGAAACACTGAAGCTTTCTTT. It yields the protein CASSLGGGVGNTEAFF.